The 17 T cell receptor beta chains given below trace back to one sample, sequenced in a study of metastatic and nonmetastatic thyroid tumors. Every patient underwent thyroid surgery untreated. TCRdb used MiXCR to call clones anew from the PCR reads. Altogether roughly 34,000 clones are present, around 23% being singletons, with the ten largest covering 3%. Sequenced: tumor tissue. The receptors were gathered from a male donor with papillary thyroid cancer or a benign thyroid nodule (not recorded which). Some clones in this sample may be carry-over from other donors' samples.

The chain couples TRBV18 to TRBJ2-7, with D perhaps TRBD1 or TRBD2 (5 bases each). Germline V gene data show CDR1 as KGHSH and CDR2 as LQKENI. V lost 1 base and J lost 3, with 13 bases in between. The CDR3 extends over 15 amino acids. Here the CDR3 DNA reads TGTGCCAGCTCACCACGGGACCGGAATGTCTACGAGCAGTACTTC. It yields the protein CASSPRDRNVYEQYF.

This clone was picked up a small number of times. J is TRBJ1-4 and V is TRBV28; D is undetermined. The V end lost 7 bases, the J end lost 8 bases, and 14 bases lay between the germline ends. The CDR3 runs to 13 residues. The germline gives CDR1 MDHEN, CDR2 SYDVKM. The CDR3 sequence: CASIGSPVEKLFF. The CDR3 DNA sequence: TGTGCCAGCATAGGCAGTCCGGTGGAAAAACTGTTTTTT. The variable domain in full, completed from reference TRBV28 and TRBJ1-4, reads DVKVTQSSRYLVKRTGEKVFLECVQDMDHENMFWYRQDPGLGLRLIYFSYDVKMKEKGDIPEGYSVSREKKERFSLILESASTNQTSMYLCASIGSPVEKLFFGSGTQLSVL.

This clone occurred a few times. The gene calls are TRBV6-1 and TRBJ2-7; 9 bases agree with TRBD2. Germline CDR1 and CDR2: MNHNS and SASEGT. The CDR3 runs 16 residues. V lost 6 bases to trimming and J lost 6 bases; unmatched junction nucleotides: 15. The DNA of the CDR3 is TGTGCCAGCAGGGGGGGACTAGCTTCACGCTACGCCGAGCAGTACTTC. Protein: CASRGGLASRYAEQYF.

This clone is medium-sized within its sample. CDR3 loop: CASSLPGLTDTQYF. CDR3 sequence (DNA): TGTGCCAGCAGTTTGCCGGGACTCACAGATACGCAGTATTTT. This chain uses TRBV28 with TRBJ2-3; maybe TRBD2 (6 bases). The CDR3 totals 14 residues. The germline gives CDR1 MDHEN, CDR2 SYDVKM. V was shortened by 3 bases and J by 2 bases, with 9 bases between the two germline ends.

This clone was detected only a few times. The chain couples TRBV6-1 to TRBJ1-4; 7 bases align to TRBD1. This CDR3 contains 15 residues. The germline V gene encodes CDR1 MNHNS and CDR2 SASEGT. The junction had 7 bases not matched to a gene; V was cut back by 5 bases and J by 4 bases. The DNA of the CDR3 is TGTGCCAGCAGTTTCCCCAGGGGGATTAATGAAAAACTGTTTTTT. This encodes CASSFPRGINEKLFF.

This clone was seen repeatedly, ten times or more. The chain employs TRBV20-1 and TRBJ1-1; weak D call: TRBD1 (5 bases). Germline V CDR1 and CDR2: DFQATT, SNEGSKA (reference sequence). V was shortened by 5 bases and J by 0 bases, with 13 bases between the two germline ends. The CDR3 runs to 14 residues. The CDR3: CSAWIVGLNTEAFF. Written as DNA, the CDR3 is TGCAGTGCTTGGATAGTGGGACTGAACACTGAAGCTTTCTTT.

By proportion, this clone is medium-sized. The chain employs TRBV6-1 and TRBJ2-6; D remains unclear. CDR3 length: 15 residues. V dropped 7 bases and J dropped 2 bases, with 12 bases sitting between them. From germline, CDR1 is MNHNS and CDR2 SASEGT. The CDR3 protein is CASKKRRAGANVLTF. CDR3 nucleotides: TGTGCCAGCAAGAAGAGACGGGCTGGGGCCAACGTCCTGACTTTC.

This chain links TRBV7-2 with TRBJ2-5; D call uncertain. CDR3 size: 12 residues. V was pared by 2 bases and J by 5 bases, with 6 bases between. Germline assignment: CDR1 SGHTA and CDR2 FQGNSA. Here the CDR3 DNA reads TGTGCCAGCAGCTTAATACGGGAGACCCAGTACTTC. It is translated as CASSLIRETQYF.

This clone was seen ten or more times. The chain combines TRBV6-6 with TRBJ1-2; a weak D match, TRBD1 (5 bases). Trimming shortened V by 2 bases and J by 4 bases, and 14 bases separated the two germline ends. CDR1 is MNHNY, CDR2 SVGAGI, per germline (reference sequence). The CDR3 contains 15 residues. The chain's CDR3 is CASSYGRVPLYGYTF. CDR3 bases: TGTGCCAGCAGTTACGGCAGGGTCCCCCTCTATGGCTACACCTTC.

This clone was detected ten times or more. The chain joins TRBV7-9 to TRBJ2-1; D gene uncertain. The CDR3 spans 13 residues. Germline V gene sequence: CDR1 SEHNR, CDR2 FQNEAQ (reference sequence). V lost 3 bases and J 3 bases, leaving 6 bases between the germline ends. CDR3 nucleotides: TGTGCCAGCAGCTTTCTGGACTACAATGAGCAGTTCTTC. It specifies CASSFLDYNEQFF. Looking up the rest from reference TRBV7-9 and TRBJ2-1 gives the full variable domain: DTGVSQNPRHKITKRGQNVTFRCDPISEHNRLYWYRQTLGQGPEFLTYFQNEAQLEKSRLLSDRFSAERPKGSFSTLEIQRTEQGDSAMYLCASSFLDYNEQFFGPGTRLTVL.

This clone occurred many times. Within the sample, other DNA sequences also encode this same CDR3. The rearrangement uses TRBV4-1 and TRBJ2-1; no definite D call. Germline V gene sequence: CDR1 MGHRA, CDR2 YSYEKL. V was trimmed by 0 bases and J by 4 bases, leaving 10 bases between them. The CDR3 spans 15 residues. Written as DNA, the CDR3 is TGCGCCAGCAGCCAAGATCTTGGTAGTTACAATGAGCAGTTCTTC. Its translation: CASSQDLGSYNEQFF.

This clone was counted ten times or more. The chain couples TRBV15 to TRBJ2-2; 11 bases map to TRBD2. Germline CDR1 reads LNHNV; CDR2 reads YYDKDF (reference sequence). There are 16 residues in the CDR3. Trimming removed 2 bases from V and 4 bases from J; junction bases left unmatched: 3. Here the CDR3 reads CATSRPGTSGTGELFF. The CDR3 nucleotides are TGTGCCACCAGCAGACCCGGGACTAGCGGCACCGGGGAGCTGTTTTTT.

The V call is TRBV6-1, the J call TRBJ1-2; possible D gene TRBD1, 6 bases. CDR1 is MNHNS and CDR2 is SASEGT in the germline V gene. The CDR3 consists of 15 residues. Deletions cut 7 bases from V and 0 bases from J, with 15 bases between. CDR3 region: CASTWTEAANYGYTF. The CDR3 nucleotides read TGTGCCAGCACCTGGACAGAAGCAGCTAACTATGGCTACACCTTC.

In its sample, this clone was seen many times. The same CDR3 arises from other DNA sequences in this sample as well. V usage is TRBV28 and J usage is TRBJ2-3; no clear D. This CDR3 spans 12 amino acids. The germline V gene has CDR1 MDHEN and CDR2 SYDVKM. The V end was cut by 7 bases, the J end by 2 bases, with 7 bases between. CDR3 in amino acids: CASTTNTDTQYF. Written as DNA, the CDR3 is TGTGCCAGCACTACCAACACAGATACGCAGTATTTT.

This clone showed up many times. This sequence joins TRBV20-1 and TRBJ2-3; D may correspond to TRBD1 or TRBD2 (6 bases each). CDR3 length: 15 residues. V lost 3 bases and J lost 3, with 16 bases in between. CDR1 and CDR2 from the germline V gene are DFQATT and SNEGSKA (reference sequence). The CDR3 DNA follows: TGCAGTGCTAGTTGGGGGGCCGTTCAAACAGATACGCAGTATTTT. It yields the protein CSASWGAVQTDTQYF.

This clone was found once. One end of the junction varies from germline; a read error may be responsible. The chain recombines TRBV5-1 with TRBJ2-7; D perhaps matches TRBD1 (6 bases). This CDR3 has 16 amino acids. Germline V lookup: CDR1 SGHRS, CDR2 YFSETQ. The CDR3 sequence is CASSPSRDKGRYEQYF. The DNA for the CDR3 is TGTGCCAGCAGTCCAAGCCGGGACAAGGGACGCTACGAGCAGTACTTC.

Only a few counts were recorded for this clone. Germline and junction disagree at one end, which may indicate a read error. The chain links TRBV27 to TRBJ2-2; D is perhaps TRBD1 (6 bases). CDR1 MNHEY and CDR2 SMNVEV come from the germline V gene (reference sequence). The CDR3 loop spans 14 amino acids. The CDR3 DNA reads TGTGCCACCACCAGGTACAGGGACACCGGTGAGCTGTTTTTT. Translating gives CATTRYRDTGELFF.